This TCR beta chain emerged from a study of a mutant IDH1 vaccine in newly diagnosed glioma (dated by TCRdb to the early 2020s). Context from the whole study: Vaccination started 4-6 weeks after radiotherapy alone, or was given together with temozolomide cycles in the groups whose treatment included chemotherapy. The week-35 safety follow-up was designated visit V12, and the week-47 end of study was designated visit V13. For exploratory analyses, under 30 treated patients had longitudinal TCRB deep sequencing done wherever samples were available. Of the 25 to 40 patients who were treated, approximately 60% were male and approximately 38% were female, and the mean age was roughly 40 years. Before enrollment, most patients had been given radiochemotherapy with temozolomide as standard therapy, while the rest had received either radiotherapy alone or temozolomide alone. Peripheral blood was drawn at six visits: V03 (baseline), V05, V07, V10, V12 and V13.

Library preparation used the immunoSEQ multiplex PCR assay. The hsTCRB Kit was used according to the manufacturer's protocol to amplify rearranged TCR beta chain sequences. Sequencing of TCRB libraries was carried out on an Illumina MiSeq. From the authors' description of their analysis: Demultiplexing, trimming and gene mapping were performed with the kit vendor's proprietary platform. Imported from immuneACCESS, the table was reduced by TCRdb to in-frame sequences with V and J called. These copies leave out some clones; in studies compared against another copy, an unresolved V gene accounts for under half, and the cause of the remainder is not known. That table is the source of V, J and clone size, and D and trimming were worked out from the DNA. For this sample the table gives approximately 50,000 clones, of which 70% to 90% were detected only once. Clones ranked in the top ten supply roughly 5% of the sample.

Note on this clone: The antigen it recognizes is unknown. No clone much larger than this one lies a single base away; base qualities are absent.

The CDR3 holds 16 amino acids from the cysteine to the phenylalanine. Left in the record is the CDR3 DNA by itself, 48 bases read in frame from the first base. At the junction V is shortened by 0 bases and J by 1 base, with 12 bases in between. CDR1 and CDR2 are read off the germline V gene (reference sequence) as MNHNY and SVGAGI. The time point label, read with the paper, signifies: week 35, safety follow-up. A 20-mer mutant IDH1 peptide at 300 micrograms in Montanide made up each vaccine dose, which was injected subcutaneously together with topical imiquimod. Eight vaccinations were administered to patients in weeks 1, 3, 5, 7, 11, 15, 19 and 23, corresponding to visits V03 through V10. Newly diagnosed WHO grade 3 or 4 IDH1-mutant astrocytomas showing loss of nuclear ATRX were present in the donors. The samples were drawn from NOA16, a multicentre, single-arm, open-label phase I trial in Germany that tested a mutant IDH1 peptide vaccine in humans for the first time. The DNeasy Blood and Tissue Kit was used to extract genomic DNA from EDTA blood for TCRB sequencing.

The full study reports these points: Availability determined which PBMC samples were chosen for TCRB deep sequencing. Across multiple MHC alleles, vaccine-induced immune responses were seen in approximately 93% of patients. Changes in the top peripheral T cell clonotypes picked up by TCRB sequencing did not appear to be linked to pseudoprogression. It was noted by the authors that analyses of patient blood samples could not be reproduced owing to sample limitations.

Recombination linked TRBV6-6 to TRBJ1-1; TRBD1 is perhaps the D gene, given 5 matching bases. The sample here was PBMCs, taken from a glioma patient whose treatment included an IDH1 peptide vaccine. The clonotype was recovered from a woman between 35 and 50 years old with glioma. The DNA sequence reads TGTGCCAGCAGTTACTCGGCGGGGCAGACGAACACTGAAGCTTTCTTT. The encoded protein is CASSYSAGQTNTEAFF.